The present T cell receptor beta chain was sequenced within a study of cytomegalovirus exposure and HLA in healthy donors. The primer mix had 60 Vbeta and 13 Jbeta primers. Profiled with immunoSEQ multiplex PCR; TCRdb holds only in-frame clones, not every one. The data contain some 140,000 clones, roughly 70% of them singletons. V dropped 0 bases and J dropped 0 bases, with 10 bases sitting between them. The CDR3 covers 16 residues. CDR1 is SGHRS and CDR2 is YFSETQ in the germline V gene. This receptor was taken from a man in his forties or fifties in good health and CMV-seronegative. The chain is built from TRBV5-1 and TRBJ2-1; a possible D gene is TRBD2 (6 bases). The sample taken for sequencing was PBMCs. CDR3 protein: CASSLEGGVSYNEQFF. In nucleotides, the CDR3 is TGCGCCAGCAGCTTGGAAGGCGGGGTCTCCTACAATGAGCAGTTCTTC.